The 10 T cell receptor beta chains below come from one sample, sequenced in a study of CD8 T cells in ankylosing spondylitis. TCRdb redid the calling of the 5' RACE reads with MiXCR, one entry per CDR3 protein. The sample holds some 270,000 distinct CDR3 sequences, 15% to 20% seen once. Sequencing input: blood, either unsorted or a sorted T cell fraction (not recorded which). The receptors originated from a male donor with ankylosing spondylitis or in good health (not recorded which).

The V and J genes are TRBV12-3 or TRBV12-4 and TRBJ2-3, with D uncertain. V was pared by 7 bases and J by 6 bases, with 8 bases between. There are 11 residues in the CDR3. CDR3: CASTLGDTQYF. The CDR3 region has the DNA TGTGCCAGCACCCTTGGGGATACGCAGTATTTT.

The genes are TRBV6-5 and TRBJ2-3; D possibly matches TRBD1 or TRBD2 (6 bases each). Germline V gene sequence: CDR1 MNHEY, CDR2 SVGAGI. Trimming took 0 bases from V and 3 from J, leaving 16 bases between them. The CDR3 covers 17 residues. The DNA of the CDR3 is TGTGCCAGCAGTTACTCTCGGGGGCGGGATACGACAGATACGCAGTATTTT. This codes for CASSYSRGRDTTDTQYF.

This clonotype was observed a few times. The CDR3 sequence: CASSPGLAGPRRGIAYNEQFF. The CDR3 DNA reads TGTGCCAGCAGTCCGGGACTAGCGGGACCTCGAAGGGGTATCGCCTACAATGAGCAGTTCTTC. The chain is built from TRBV6-2 or TRBV6-3 and TRBJ2-1, with TRBD2 matching over 13 bases. The CDR3 length is 21 residues. V lost 5 bases, J lost 2 bases, and 18 bases stayed unmatched. Germline V gene sequence: CDR1 MNHEY, CDR2 SVGEGT.

Only a few counts were recorded for this clonotype. The chain couples TRBV29-1 to TRBJ2-2, with D perhaps TRBD1 (6 bases). This CDR3 is built from 16 residues. V shed 1 base and J shed 2 bases, with 14 bases lying between them. CDR1 and CDR2 from the germline V gene are SQVTM and ANQGSEA. DNA of the CDR3: TGCAGCGTTGAAGGAGCCTTTGGGACAAACACCGGGGAGCTGTTTTTT. This translates into CSVEGAFGTNTGELFF.

The chain employs TRBV5-1 and TRBJ1-1; the D gene is possibly TRBD1 (5 bases). The V and J ends lost 4 bases and 1 base respectively, with 14 bases between them. The CDR3 has 15 amino acids. Germline CDR1 reads SGHRS; CDR2 reads YFSETQ. CDR3 nucleotide sequence: TGCGCCAGCAGCCCTGGAGTCGGGGCGAACACTGAAGCTTTCTTT. This translates into CASSPGVGANTEAFF.

This clonotype was picked up many times. The rearrangement links TRBV20-1 to TRBJ2-7; 11 bases are a match to TRBD2. J was trimmed by 1 base and V by 2 bases; bases with no gene match: 1. CDR3 length: 14 residues. The germline V gene has CDR1 DFQATT and CDR2 SNEGSKA (reference sequence). The CDR3 DNA sequence: TGCAGTGCTAGAATAGCGGGAGGGTCCTACGAGCAGTACTTC. Protein sequence: CSARIAGGSYEQYF.

This chain uses TRBV30 with TRBJ2-7, with D uncertain. This CDR3 region has 12 residues. The germline gives CDR1 GTSNPN, CDR2 SVGIG (reference sequence). V lost 3 bases and J 6 bases, leaving 12 bases between the germline ends. CDR3 sequence reads: CAWRGHRPEQYF. CDR3 bases: TGTGCCTGGAGGGGCCATCGACCCGAGCAGTACTTC.

J is TRBJ2-3 and V is TRBV3-1; 8 bases agree with TRBD2. CDR3 length: 15 amino acids. Per germline, CDR1 LGHDT and CDR2 YNNKEL (reference sequence). V lost 7 bases to trimming and J lost 6 bases; unmatched junction nucleotides: 12. CDR3 region: CASKLGDSGTDTQYF. Written as DNA, the CDR3 is TGTGCCAGCAAGTTGGGTGATAGCGGGACGGATACGCAGTATTTT.

V usage is TRBV3-1 and J usage is TRBJ2-5, with 8 bases lining up with TRBD2. After removal of 0 bases from V and 4 bases from J, the junction contained 1 base not matched to a gene. The CDR3 runs to 14 residues. Germline V gives CDR1 LGHDT, CDR2 YNNKEL (reference sequence). The CDR3: CASSQEGLGETQYF. CDR3 nucleotide sequence: TGTGCCAGCAGCCAAGAGGGACTAGGAGAGACCCAGTACTTC.

This clonotype appeared a few times. CDR3 sequence (DNA): TGCAGTGCTAGGTATAGCGGGAGGGCCCCTCCGAATGAGCAGTTCTTC. Translating gives CSARYSGRAPPNEQFF. This chain joins TRBV20-1 and TRBJ2-1; TRBD2 matches 11 bases. The CDR3 has 16 residues. The V and J ends lost 3 bases and 7 bases, in that order; junction bases with no gene match: 11. Germline loops: CDR1 DFQATT, CDR2 SNEGSKA (reference sequence).